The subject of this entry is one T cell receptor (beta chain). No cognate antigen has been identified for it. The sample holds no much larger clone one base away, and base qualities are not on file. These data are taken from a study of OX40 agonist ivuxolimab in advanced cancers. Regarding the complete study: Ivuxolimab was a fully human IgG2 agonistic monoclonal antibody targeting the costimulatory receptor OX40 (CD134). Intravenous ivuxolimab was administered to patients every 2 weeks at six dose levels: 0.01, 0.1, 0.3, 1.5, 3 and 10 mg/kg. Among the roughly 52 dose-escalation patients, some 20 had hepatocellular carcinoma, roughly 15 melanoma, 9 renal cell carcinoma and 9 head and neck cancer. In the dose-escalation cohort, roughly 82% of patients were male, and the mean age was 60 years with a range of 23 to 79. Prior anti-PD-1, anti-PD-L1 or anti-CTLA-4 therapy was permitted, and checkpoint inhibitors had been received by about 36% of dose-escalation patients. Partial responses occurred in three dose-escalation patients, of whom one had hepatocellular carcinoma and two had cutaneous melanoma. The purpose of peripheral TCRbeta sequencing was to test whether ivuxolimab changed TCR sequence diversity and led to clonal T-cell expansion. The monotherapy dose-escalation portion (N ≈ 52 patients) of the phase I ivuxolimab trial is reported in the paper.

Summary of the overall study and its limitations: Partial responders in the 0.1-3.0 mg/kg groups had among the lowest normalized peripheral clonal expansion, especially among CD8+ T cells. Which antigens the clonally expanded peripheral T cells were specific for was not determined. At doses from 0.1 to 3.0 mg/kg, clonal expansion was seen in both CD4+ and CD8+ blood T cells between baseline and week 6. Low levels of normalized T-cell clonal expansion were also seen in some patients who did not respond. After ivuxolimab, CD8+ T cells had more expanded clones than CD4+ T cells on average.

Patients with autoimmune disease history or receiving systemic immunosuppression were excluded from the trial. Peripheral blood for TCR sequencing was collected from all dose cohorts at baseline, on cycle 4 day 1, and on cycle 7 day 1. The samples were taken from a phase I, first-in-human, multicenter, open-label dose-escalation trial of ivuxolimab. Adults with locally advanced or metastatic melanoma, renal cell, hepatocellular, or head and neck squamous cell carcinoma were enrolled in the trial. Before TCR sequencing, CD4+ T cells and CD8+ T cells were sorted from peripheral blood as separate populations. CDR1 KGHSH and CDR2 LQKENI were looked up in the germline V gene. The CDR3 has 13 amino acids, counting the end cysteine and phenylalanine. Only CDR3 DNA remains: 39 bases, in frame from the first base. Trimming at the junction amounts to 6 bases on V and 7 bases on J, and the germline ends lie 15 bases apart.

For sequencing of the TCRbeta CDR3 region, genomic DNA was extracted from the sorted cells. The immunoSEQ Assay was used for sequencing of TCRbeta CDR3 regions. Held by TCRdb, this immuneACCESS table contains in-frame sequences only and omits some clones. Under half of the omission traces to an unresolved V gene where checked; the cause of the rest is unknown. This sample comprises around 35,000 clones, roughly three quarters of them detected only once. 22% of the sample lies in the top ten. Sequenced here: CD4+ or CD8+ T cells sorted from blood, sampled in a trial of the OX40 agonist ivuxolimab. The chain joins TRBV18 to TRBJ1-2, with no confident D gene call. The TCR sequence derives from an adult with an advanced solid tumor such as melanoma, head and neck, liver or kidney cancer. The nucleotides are TGTGCCAGCTCCCTACCTGAAGGCGTTGGCTACACCTTC. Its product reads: CASSLPEGVGYTF.